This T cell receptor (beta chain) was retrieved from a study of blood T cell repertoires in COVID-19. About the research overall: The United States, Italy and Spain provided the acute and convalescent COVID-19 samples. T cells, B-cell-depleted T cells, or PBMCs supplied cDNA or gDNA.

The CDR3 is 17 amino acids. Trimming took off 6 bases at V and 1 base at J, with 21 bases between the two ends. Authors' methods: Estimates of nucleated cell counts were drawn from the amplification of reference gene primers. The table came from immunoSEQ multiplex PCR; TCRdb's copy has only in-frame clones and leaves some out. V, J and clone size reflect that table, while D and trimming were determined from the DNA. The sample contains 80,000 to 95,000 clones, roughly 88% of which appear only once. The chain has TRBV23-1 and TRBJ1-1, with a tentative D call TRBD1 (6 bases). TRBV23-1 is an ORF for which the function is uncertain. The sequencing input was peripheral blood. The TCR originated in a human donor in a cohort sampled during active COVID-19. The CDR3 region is CASSHLEQGSGNTEAFF. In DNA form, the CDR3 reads TGCGCCAGCAGCCATCTGGAGCAGGGGTCCGGGAACACTGAAGCTTTCTTT.